This is a list of T cell receptor beta chains from one sample in a study of T cell responses to AZD1222 COVID-19 vaccine. This table comes from immunoSEQ multiplex PCR, and its TCRdb copy is limited to in-frame clones, with some not included. The sample has fewer than 130,000 clones, around 90% seen once. Sequenced here: peripheral blood, sampled on day 0 of AZD1222 vaccination. Receptors originate from an adult in good health. The CDR3 runs from the conserved cysteine through the conserved F or W. A D gene is named only where the DNA matches it firmly. The listing skips clone size in some rows; elsewhere it reads once, few, many or a size class.

clone size	V gene	J gene	D gene	CDR3 protein	CDR3 DNA
-	TRBV27	TRBJ1-5	-	CASSLSGMPTEPQHF	TGTGCCAGCAGTTTATCCGGCATGCCAACGGAGCCCCAGCATTTT
-	TRBV7-6	TRBJ1-5	-	CASSPEAASGSVDRSQPQHF	TGTGCCAGCAGCCCCGAGGCGGCCTCAGGATCCGTTGATAGGAGTCAGCCCCAGCATTTT
-	TRBV20-1	TRBJ2-1	TRBD2	CSASIAGGPEQFF	TGCAGTGCTAGTATAGCGGGGGGGCCTGAGCAGTTCTTC
few	TRBV6-5	TRBJ2-7	-	CASSYAYEQYF	TGTGCCAGCAGTTACGCCTACGAGCAGTACTTC
-	TRBV2	TRBJ1-2	-	CASSFGTGGGYTF	TGTGCCAGCAGTTTTGGTACAGGCGGTGGCTACACCTTC
once	TRBV3-1/TRBV3-2	TRBJ2-7	TRBD1	CASSPLGMTGQQYF	TGTGCCAGCAGCCCTCTTGGAATGACAGGGCAGCAGTACTTC
-	TRBV7-9	TRBJ2-1	TRBD2	CASSPSAGGPDEQFF	TGTGCCAGCAGCCCCTCGGCGGGAGGGCCGGATGAGCAGTTCTTC
-	TRBV29-1	TRBJ1-1	-	CSVEVVNTEAFF	TGCAGCGTTGAGGTGGTGAACACTGAAGCTTTCTTT
-	TRBV27	TRBJ2-5	TRBD1	CASSLLDRETQYF	TGTGCCAGCAGTTTATTGGACAGGGAGACCCAGTACTTC
-	TRBV20-1	TRBJ2-1	-	CSATGSWEQFF	TGCAGTGCTACAGGGTCTTGGGAGCAGTTCTTC
few	TRBV5-8	TRBJ2-7	-	CASTWSSGEQYF	TGTGCCAGCACCTGGTCTTCCGGCGAGCAGTACTTC
-	TRBV24-1	TRBJ2-3	-	CATSDLPASTDTQYF	TGTGCCACCAGTGATTTACCAGCTAGCACAGATACGCAGTATTTT
-	TRBV5-1	TRBJ1-2	TRBD1	CASSLDRGLDGYTF	TGCGCCAGCAGCCTCGACAGGGGTTTGGACGGCTACACCTTC
-	TRBV5-4	TRBJ2-2	TRBD1	CASSFKDRDAGELFF	TGTGCCAGCAGCTTTAAGGACAGGGATGCCGGGGAGCTGTTTTTT
-	TRBV30	TRBJ1-2	TRBD1	CAWMGSGTGLGYTF	TGTGCCTGGATGGGATCTGGGACAGGGTTAGGCTACACCTTC
-	TRBV6-5	TRBJ2-7	TRBD2	CASRAPSGSAYEQYF	TGTGCCAGCAGGGCCCCTAGCGGGAGTGCCTACGAGCAGTACTTC
-	TRBV5-1	TRBJ1-6	-	CASSLASRSPLHF	TGCGCCAGCAGCTTGGCGTCGCGCTCACCCCTCCACTTT
-	TRBV24-1	TRBJ1-6	-	CATSGLMGQNSPLHF	TGTGCCACCAGTGGTCTGATGGGCCAGAATTCACCCCTCCACTTT
-	TRBV6-5	TRBJ1-5	TRBD1	CASSRGGQGYQPQHF	TGTGCCAGCAGCCGCGGAGGACAGGGGTACCAGCCCCAGCATTTT
-	TRBV24-1	TRBJ2-1	-	CATSEGELYEQFF	TGTGCCACCAGTGAGGGGGAGTTGTATGAGCAGTTCTTC
-	TRBV7-9	TRBJ1-4	-	CASSLEPGSVWNEKLFF	TGTGCCAGCAGCTTAGAGCCGGGGAGCGTTTGGAATGAAAAACTGTTTTTT
-	TRBV5-1	TRBJ2-3	-	CASSPKEGTDTQYF	TGCGCCAGCAGCCCGAAGGAGGGCACAGATACGCAGTATTTT
once	TRBV2	TRBJ2-2	-	CASSGGANTGELFF	TGTGCCAGCAGTGGGGGGGCAAACACCGGGGAGCTGTTTTTT
-	TRBV2	TRBJ1-5	-	CASTEGGSSNQPQHF	TGTGCCAGCACGGAGGGCGGGAGTAGCAATCAGCCCCAGCATTTT
once	TRBV7-2	TRBJ1-5	-	CASSLAYNQPQHF	TGTGCCAGCAGCTTAGCCTACAATCAGCCCCAGCATTTT
-	TRBV2	TRBJ1-2	-	CASSSTVSGYTF	TGTGCCAGCAGCTCGACCGTGTCTGGCTACACCTTC
-	TRBV11-3	TRBJ2-2	-	CASSLERGVNTGELFF	TGTGCCAGCAGCTTAGAAAGGGGAGTGAACACCGGGGAGCTGTTTTTT
-	TRBV6-6	TRBJ2-7	TRBD1	CASSRGQGLYEQYF	TGTGCCAGCAGCCGTGGACAGGGCCTCTACGAGCAGTACTTC
-	TRBV6-1	TRBJ1-1	-	CASSDNRDTEAFF	TGTGCCAGCAGTGATAATAGAGACACTGAAGCTTTCTTT
-	TRBV19	TRBJ2-7	-	CASSPGRVHEQYF	TGTGCCAGTAGTCCCGGTAGGGTCCACGAGCAGTACTTC
-	TRBV7-6	TRBJ1-5	-	CASSSTVGQQPQHF	TGTGCCAGCAGCTCGACGGTGGGTCAGCAGCCCCAGCATTTT